The 2 T cell receptor beta chains below all came from one sample that was sequenced in a study of T cells in Graves' hyperthyroidism and ophthalmopathy. What was amplified from RNA transcripts were TCR beta CDR3 regions. The HTBI primer set served for first-round RT-PCR of the TCR CDR3. TCRdb analysed the multiplex PCR reads with MiXCR anew, one entry per CDR3 protein. This sample has some 300,000 distinct CDR3 sequences, with less than 15% found just once. The sample comprised blood. These receptors were collected from a woman younger than 45 with Graves' hyperthyroidism that later progressed to Graves' ophthalmopathy.

This clonotype was seen at least ten times. The rearrangement links TRBV18 to TRBJ1-1; TRBD1 matches 7 bases. Germline V gene lookup returns CDR1 KGHSH and CDR2 LQKENI. This CDR3 is built from 13 residues. Trimming at V came to 7 bases and at J to 3 bases, leaving 5 bases not matched to a gene. CDR3 DNA sequence: TGTGCCAGCTTACAGGGGCGGGACACTGAAGCTTTCTTT. Translated, it gives CASLQGRDTEAFF.

This clonotype has at least ten counts. V is TRBV28 and J is TRBJ2-1, with 10 nucleotides matching TRBD1. The length of the CDR3 is 14 residues. The V gene's germline CDR1 is MDHEN and CDR2 SYDVKM. V shed 8 bases and J 8 bases; nucleotides not matched to a gene: 9. CDR3 nucleotide sequence: TGTGCCAGCCGGGCCGGGACAGGGGAAGATGAGCAGTTCTTC. Protein sequence: CASRAGTGEDEQFF.